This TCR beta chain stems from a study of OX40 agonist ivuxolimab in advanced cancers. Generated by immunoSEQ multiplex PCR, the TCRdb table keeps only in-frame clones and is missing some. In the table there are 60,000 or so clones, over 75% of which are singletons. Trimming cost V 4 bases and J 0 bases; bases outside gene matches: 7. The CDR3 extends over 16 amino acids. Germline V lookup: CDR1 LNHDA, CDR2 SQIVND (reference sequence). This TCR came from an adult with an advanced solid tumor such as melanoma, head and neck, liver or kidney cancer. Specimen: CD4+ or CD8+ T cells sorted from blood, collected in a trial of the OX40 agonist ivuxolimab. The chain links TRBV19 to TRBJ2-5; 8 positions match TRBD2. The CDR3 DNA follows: TGTGCCAGTAGTACCCGAAGCGGGGGTTACCAAGAGACCCAGTACTTC. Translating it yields CASSTRSGGYQETQYF.